Presented here are 25 T cell receptor beta chains from one specimen sequenced in a study of TIL therapy for anti-PD-1-resistant metastatic lung cancer. Time point reported: pre-treatment sample, taken before nivolumab and TIL therapy. This was the immunoSEQ v3 assay. The assay was immunoSEQ multiplex PCR, and TCRdb's table has in-frame clones only and misses some. The table shows about 21,000 clones, with around 70% occurring only once. This specimen consisted of blood, obtained at baseline. These receptors were obtained from a person aged 25-80 years with non-small cell lung cancer.

This clone was observed a few times. The chain uses TRBV3-1 (or the pseudogene TRBV3-2) and TRBJ2-1; the D gene is possibly TRBD2 (5 bases). Germline CDR1 LGHDT, CDR2 YNNKEL (reference sequence). The CDR3 has 14 residues. V lost 7 bases and J lost 5, with 15 bases in between. The CDR3 protein is CASTFSARNNEQFF. Written as DNA, the CDR3 is TGTGCCAGCACTTTTAGCGCAAGAAACAATGAGCAGTTCTTC.

This clone was counted a few times. At the DNA level, this CDR3 is encoded by other sequences in the same sample as well. The J gene is TRBJ1-4, the V gene TRBV30; D may be TRBD1 (5 bases). The ends were cut back, 1 base at V and 8 bases at J, with 8 bases in the middle. CDR1 and CDR2 from the germline V gene are GTSNPN and SVGIG (reference sequence). There are 12 residues in the CDR3. The CDR3 coding sequence is TGTGCCTGGAGTGCGAAGGGGGAAAAACTGTTTTTT. This encodes CAWSAKGEKLFF.

The gene calls are TRBV13 and TRBJ2-3, with D tentatively TRBD2 (5 bases). The germline gives CDR1 PRHDT, CDR2 FYEKMQ (reference sequence). The CDR3 has 14 residues. Trimming left V 5 bases short and J 3 bases short, with 12 bases between. The CDR3 loop reads CASSGLSGTDTQYF. In nucleotides, the CDR3 is TGTGCCAGCAGCGGGCTCTCGGGAACAGATACGCAGTATTTT.

This clone was detected once. CDR3: CSETNLGGITDTQYF. As DNA, the CDR3 is TGCAGCGAAACCAATCTAGGGGGGATCACAGATACGCAGTATTTT. The chain links TRBV29-1 to TRBJ2-3; D tentatively fits TRBD1 or TRBD2 (6 bases each). The germline V gene has CDR1 SQVTM and CDR2 ANQGSEA. The V end lost 7 bases, the J end lost 2 bases, and 19 bases lay between the germline ends. This CDR3 is 15 amino acids long.

In DNA, the CDR3 is TGTGCCAGTAGTATAGTGGGCAGCGCCAGCCAGGGGCTGTTTTTT. This codes for CASSIVGSASQGLFF. The J gene is TRBJ2-2, the V gene TRBV19; weak D call: TRBD1 (5 bases). The germline CDR1 and CDR2 sequences are LNHDA and SQIVND (reference sequence). This CDR3 is built from 15 residues. The V end was cut by 1 base, the J end by 13 bases, with 19 bases between.

V and J are TRBV2 and TRBJ1-1; tentatively, D is TRBD1 (6 bases). The CDR3 spans 13 residues. Germline loops: CDR1 SNHLY, CDR2 FYNNEI. Trimming cost V 5 bases and J 5 bases, with 12 bases left between them. CDR3 protein: CASSPQGYTEAFF. The CDR3 coding sequence is TGTGCCAGCAGTCCCCAGGGGTATACTGAAGCTTTCTTT.

The chain uses TRBV18 and TRBJ2-1, with TRBD1 matching 9 bases. CDR3 size: 15 residues. From germline, CDR1 is KGHSH and CDR2 LQKENI. J gave up 5 bases and V 6 bases, and 8 bases lay outside the gene matches. CDR3 loop: CASSTGTGYDNEQFF. CDR3 nucleotides: TGTGCCAGCTCCACCGGGACAGGGTATGACAATGAGCAGTTCTTC.

This chain joins TRBV7-8 and TRBJ2-3; no clear D gene. The ends were cut back, 6 bases at V and 0 bases at J, with 16 bases in the middle. The CDR3 covers 16 residues. CDR1 is SGHVS and CDR2 is FQNEAQ in the germline V gene. The CDR3 loop is CASRLRDAASTDTQYF. The CDR3 nucleotides read TGTGCCAGCAGGCTCCGCGATGCGGCTAGCACAGATACGCAGTATTTT.

This chain connects TRBV9 to TRBJ2-3; no firm D call. This CDR3 has 15 amino acids. The V gene lost 0 bases and the J gene lost 0 bases, with 8 bases spanning the gap. Germline V gene lookup returns CDR1 SGDLS and CDR2 YYNGEE. CDR3 region: CASSVAGGSTDTQYF. The CDR3 DNA reads as TGTGCCAGCAGCGTAGCAGGCGGAAGCACAGATACGCAGTATTTT.

The CDR3 spells CAISSGGHTDTQYF. Written as DNA, the CDR3 is TGTGCCATTTCTAGCGGGGGACACACAGATACGCAGTATTTT. The chain links TRBV10-3 to TRBJ2-3, with 10 nucleotides matching TRBD2. The CDR3 totals 14 residues. The trim removed 9 bases at V and 2 bases at J, leaving 5 bases unmatched. CDR1 is ENHRY, CDR2 SYGVKD, per germline.

The chain uses TRBV5-1 and TRBJ2-5; D may be TRBD2 (5 bases). Germline CDR1 SGHRS, CDR2 YFSETQ. V was trimmed by 4 bases and J by 5 bases, leaving 18 bases between them. The CDR3 spans 15 residues. CDR3 region: CASSPLDEGLETQYF. The CDR3 DNA sequence: TGCGCCAGCAGCCCCCTAGATGAGGGCTTGGAGACCCAGTACTTC.

This sequence joins TRBV10-3 and TRBJ1-1, with D uncertain. Germline-derived CDR1 and CDR2 are ENHRY and SYGVKD. With 3 bases removed from V and 10 bases from J, the gap between germline ends came to 18 bases. The CDR3 spans 14 residues. The CDR3 here is CAISDRTKGRGAFF. Written as DNA, the CDR3 is TGTGCCATCAGTGACAGGACTAAGGGTCGTGGAGCTTTCTTT.

Note on this clone: Other DNA variants within this sample encode the same CDR3. V usage is TRBV4-3 and J usage is TRBJ2-3, with a tentative D call TRBD2 (6 bases). V shed 0 bases and J shed 2 bases, with 12 bases lying between them. The CDR3 is 16 residues long. The germline V gene has CDR1 LGHNA and CDR2 YSLEER. DNA for the CDR3: TGCGCCAGCAGCCAAGATCTGGGCGGGGCCACAGATACGCAGTATTTT. Its translation is CASSQDLGGATDTQYF.

The chain joins TRBV2 to TRBJ1-1; perhaps TRBD1 as D (5 bases). CDR1 SNHLY and CDR2 FYNNEI come from the germline V gene. The CDR3 contains 14 residues. The V end was cut by 6 bases, the J end by 1 base, with 12 bases between. The CDR3: CASRGTGGNTEAFF. Here the CDR3 DNA reads TGTGCCAGCAGGGGGACTGGGGGGAACACTGAAGCTTTCTTT.

This clone has only a few counts. The rearrangement uses TRBV2 and TRBJ1-6; D call uncertain. Trimming shortened V by 6 bases and J by 5 bases, and 11 bases separated the two germline ends. The CDR3 is 14 residues long. Germline V lookup: CDR1 SNHLY, CDR2 FYNNEI. CDR3 residues: CASRETVNNSPLHF. The CDR3 coding sequence is TGTGCCAGCAGGGAGACGGTAAATAATTCACCCCTCCACTTT. Filled out from reference TRBV2 and TRBJ1-6, the complete variable domain reads EPEVTQTPSHQVTQMGQEVILRCVPISNHLYFYWYRQILGQKVEFLVSFYNNEISEKSEIFDDQFSVERPDGSNFTLKIRSTKLEDSAMYFCASRETVNNSPLHFGNGTRLTVT.

The table lists this clone with a few counts. The chain uses TRBV2 and TRBJ1-1; no clear D gene. Germline V gene lookup returns CDR1 SNHLY and CDR2 FYNNEI. The CDR3 loop spans 14 amino acids. V was cut by 8 bases and J by 5 bases, with 18 bases left in between. The CDR3 loop reads CASSRFSGGTEAFF. The DNA of the CDR3 is TGTGCCAGCTCCAGGTTTTCCGGTGGGACTGAAGCTTTCTTT.

The rearrangement uses TRBV12-3 or TRBV12-4 and TRBJ2-7; 7 bases agree with TRBD1. Unmatched junction bases numbered 5, after V lost 6 bases and J lost 3 bases. This CDR3 contains 13 residues. The chain's CDR3 is CASRQSGGYEQYF. The CDR3 coding sequence is TGTGCCAGCAGACAATCAGGGGGCTACGAGCAGTACTTC.

V usage is TRBV2 and J usage is TRBJ2-5, with D hard to call. Trimming removed 3 bases from V and 0 bases from J, with 2 bases in between. The V gene's germline CDR1 is SNHLY and CDR2 FYNNEI. The CDR3 runs 12 residues. CDR3 region: CASSEYQETQYF. CDR3 DNA sequence: TGTGCCAGCAGTGAGTACCAAGAGACCCAGTACTTC.

CDR3 nucleotide sequence: TGTGCCAGCAGCCTGCGAGACAGGGGATTTATGAACACTGAAGCTTTCTTT. The encoded protein is CASSLRDRGFMNTEAFF. The chain joins TRBV6-2 or TRBV6-3 to TRBJ1-1, with 8 positions matching TRBD1. The CDR3 sequence is 17 residues long. The V gene's germline CDR1 is MNHEY and CDR2 SVGEGT. With V trimmed by 6 bases and J by 0 bases, 12 bases remained unmatched.

The V and J genes are TRBV3-1 (or the pseudogene TRBV3-2) and TRBJ1-6; D is uncertain. This CDR3 comprises 14 residues. V was cut by 1 base and J by 3 bases, with 4 bases left in between. Germline V gene lookup returns CDR1 LGHDT and CDR2 YNNKEL (reference sequence). The CDR3 loop reads CASSQVSYNSPLHF. The CDR3 bases are TGTGCCAGCAGCCAAGTTAGCTATAATTCACCCCTCCACTTT.

This clone was seen more than once but under ten times. The J gene is TRBJ1-6, the V gene TRBV5-1; D unclear. Trimming took off 2 bases at V and 5 bases at J, with 14 bases between the two ends. CDR1 SGHRS and CDR2 YFSETQ come from the germline V gene. The CDR3 runs to 16 residues. The CDR3 DNA sequence: TGCGCCAGCAGCTTACTAAGCCCGAGAGATAATTCACCCCTCCACTTT. Translated: CASSLLSPRDNSPLHF.

This clone appeared a few times. This chain uses TRBV12-3 or TRBV12-4 with TRBJ2-1, with D possibly TRBD1 on 5 matching bases. V was cut by 4 bases and J by 5 bases, with 9 bases left in between. The CDR3 loop spans 13 amino acids. The CDR3 spells CASSYGRDNEQFF. The CDR3 DNA reads TGTGCCAGCAGTTATGGCAGGGACAATGAGCAGTTCTTC.

This clone has just one count. J is TRBJ2-1 and V is TRBV7-9; the match to TRBD1 covers 9 bases. J lost 6 bases, V lost 5 bases, and 8 bases had no gene match. Germline V gene lookup returns CDR1 SEHNR and CDR2 FQNEAQ (reference sequence). CDR3 size: 15 residues. The CDR3 spells CASSVRGQGSNEQFF. CDR3 coding DNA: TGTGCCAGCAGCGTCAGAGGACAGGGGAGCAATGAGCAGTTCTTC.

The chain has TRBV3-1 (or the pseudogene TRBV3-2) and TRBJ2-3, with 11 bases lining up with TRBD2. Unmatched junction bases numbered 8, after V lost 1 base and J lost 2 bases. This CDR3 is built from 18 residues. CDR1 and CDR2 from the germline V gene are LGHDT and YNNKEL (reference sequence). The CDR3 DNA sequence: TGTGCCAGCAGCCAAGTCCCTAGCGGGGGGCCCAACACAGATACGCAGTATTTT. It yields the protein CASSQVPSGGPNTDTQYF.

V and J are TRBV4-3 and TRBJ1-4; 8 bases line up with TRBD1. The CDR3 has 21 amino acids. Germline V gene sequence: CDR1 LGHNA, CDR2 YSLEER. The J segment lost 4 bases and the V segment lost 0 bases, leaving 19 bases of the junction unmatched. This CDR3 is CASSQDLETTGGGGYNEKLFF. CDR3 nucleotide sequence: TGCGCCAGCAGCCAAGATCTCGAGACCACAGGGGGAGGGGGCTATAATGAAAAACTGTTTTTT.